This T cell receptor (beta chain) derives from a study of lymphopenia after photon versus proton radiotherapy. Study-level findings and limits: Proton therapy kept repertoires fairly stable, unlike photons, which gained effector/memory cells. Only patients who died were analyzed for survival; proton advantage is unproven. After the lymphocyte nadir, photon-treated repertoires showed oligoclonal expansion, especially of CD8+ Temra cells.

Here immunoSEQ multiplex PCR was the method, and the copy in TCRdb shows in-frame clones only, minus some. This table holds 150,000 or so clones, around 85% found once. A note on this clone: Its antigen is as yet unknown.

Germline lookup yields CDR1 MGHDK and CDR2 SYGVNS. Between the trimmed V and J ends, which lost 6 bases and 5 bases, there was a span of 20 bases. The CDR3 is 16 amino acids. The chain is built from TRBV25-1 and TRBJ1-5, with D possibly being TRBD1 (6 bases). This TCR was recovered from a man aged 50 or older with gastric cancer. The sequencing here drew on peripheral blood, taken from a patient treated with photon-based radiotherapy. The CDR3 DNA follows: TGTGCCAGCAGCGAGGCAGGACAGCCGCTCTATCAGCCCCAGCATTTT. Its translation: CASSEAGQPLYQPQHF.